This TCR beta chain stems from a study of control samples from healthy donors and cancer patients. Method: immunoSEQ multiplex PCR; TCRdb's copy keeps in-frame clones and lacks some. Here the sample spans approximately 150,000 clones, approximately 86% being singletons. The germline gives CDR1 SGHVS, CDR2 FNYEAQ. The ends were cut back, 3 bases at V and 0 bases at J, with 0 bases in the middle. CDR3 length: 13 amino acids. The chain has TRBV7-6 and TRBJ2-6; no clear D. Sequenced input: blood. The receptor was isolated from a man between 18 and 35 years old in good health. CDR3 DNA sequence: TGTGCCAGCAGCTTCTCTGGGGCCAACGTCCTGACTTTC. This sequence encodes CASSFSGANVLTF.